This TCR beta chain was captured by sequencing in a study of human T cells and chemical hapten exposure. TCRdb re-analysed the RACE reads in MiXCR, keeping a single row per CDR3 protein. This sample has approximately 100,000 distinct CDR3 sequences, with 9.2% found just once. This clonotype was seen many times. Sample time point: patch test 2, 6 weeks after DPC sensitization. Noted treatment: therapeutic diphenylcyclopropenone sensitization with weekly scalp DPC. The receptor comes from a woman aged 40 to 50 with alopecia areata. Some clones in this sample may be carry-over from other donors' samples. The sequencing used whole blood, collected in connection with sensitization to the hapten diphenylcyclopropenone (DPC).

For the CDR3, the DNA is TGTGCCAGCAGCAGGGGGCCCAGCGCTGAAGCTTTCTTT. It is translated as CASSRGPSAEAFF. The chain couples TRBV12-3 or TRBV12-4 to TRBJ1-1, with 8 bases that match TRBD1. The V segment lost 6 bases and the J segment 6 bases; nucleotides outside the gene matches: 6. This CDR3 region has 13 residues.